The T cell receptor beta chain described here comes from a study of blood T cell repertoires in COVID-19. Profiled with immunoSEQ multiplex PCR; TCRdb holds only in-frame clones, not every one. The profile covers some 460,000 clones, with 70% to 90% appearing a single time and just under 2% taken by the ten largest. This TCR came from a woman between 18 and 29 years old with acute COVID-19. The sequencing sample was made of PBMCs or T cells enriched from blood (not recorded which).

The CDR3 sequence: CASSIQGYQPQHF. The CDR3 DNA follows: TGTGCCAGCAGTATACAGGGCTATCAGCCCCAGCATTTT. The chain uses TRBV6-5 and TRBJ1-5, with D maybe TRBD1 (6 bases). This CDR3 region has 13 residues. V lost 5 bases and J lost 5, with 10 bases in between. Germline CDR1 is MNHEY and CDR2 is SVGAGI.